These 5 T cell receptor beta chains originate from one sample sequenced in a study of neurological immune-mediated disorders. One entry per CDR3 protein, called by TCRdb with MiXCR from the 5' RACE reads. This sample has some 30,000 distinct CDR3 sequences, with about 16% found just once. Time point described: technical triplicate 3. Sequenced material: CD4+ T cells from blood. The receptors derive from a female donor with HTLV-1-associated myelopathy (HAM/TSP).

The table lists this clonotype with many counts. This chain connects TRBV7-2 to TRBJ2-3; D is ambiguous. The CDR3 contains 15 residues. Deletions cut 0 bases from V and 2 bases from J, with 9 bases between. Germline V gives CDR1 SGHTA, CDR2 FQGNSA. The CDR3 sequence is CASSLAGSVTDTQYF. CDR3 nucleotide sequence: TGTGCCAGCAGCTTAGCGGGAAGCGTCACAGATACGCAGTATTTT. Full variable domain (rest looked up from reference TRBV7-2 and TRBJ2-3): GAGVSQSPSNKVTEKGKDVELRCDPISGHTALYWYRQSLGQGLEFLIYFQGNSAPDKSGLPSDRFSAERTGGSVSTLTIQRTQQEDSAVYLCASSLAGSVTDTQYFGPGTRLTVL.

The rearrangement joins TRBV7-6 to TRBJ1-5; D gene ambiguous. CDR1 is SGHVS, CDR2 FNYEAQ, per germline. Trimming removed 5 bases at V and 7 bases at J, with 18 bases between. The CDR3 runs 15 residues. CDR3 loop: CASSPSALPSQPQHF. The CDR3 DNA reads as TGTGCCAGCAGCCCGTCGGCCCTCCCAAGCCAGCCCCAGCATTTT.

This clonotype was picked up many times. The DNA for the CDR3 is TGTGCCAGCAGTTACGAGGGGACTAGCCCTCTCTTCTCCTACGAGCAGTACTTC. Translating gives CASSYEGTSPLFSYEQYF. This chain connects TRBV6-2 or TRBV6-3 to TRBJ2-7; 9 nucleotides align to TRBD2. The CDR3 has 18 residues. The germline V gene has CDR1 MNHEY and CDR2 SVGEGT. Losses at the gene ends were 2 bases for V and 0 bases for J; bases not matched to a gene: 11.

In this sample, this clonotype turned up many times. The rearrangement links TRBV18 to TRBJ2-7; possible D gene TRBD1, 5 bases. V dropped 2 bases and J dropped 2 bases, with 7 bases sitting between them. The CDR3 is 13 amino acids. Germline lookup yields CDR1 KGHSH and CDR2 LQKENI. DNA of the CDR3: TGTGCCAGCTCACCAAGCAGGGCCTACGAGCAGTACTTC. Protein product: CASSPSRAYEQYF.

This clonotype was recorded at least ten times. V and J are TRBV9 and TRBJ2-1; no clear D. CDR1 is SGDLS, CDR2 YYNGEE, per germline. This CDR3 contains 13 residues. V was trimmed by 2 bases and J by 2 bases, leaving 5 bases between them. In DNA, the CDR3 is TGTGCCAGCAGCGTCGATCCCTACAATGAGCAGTTCTTC. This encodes CASSVDPYNEQFF.